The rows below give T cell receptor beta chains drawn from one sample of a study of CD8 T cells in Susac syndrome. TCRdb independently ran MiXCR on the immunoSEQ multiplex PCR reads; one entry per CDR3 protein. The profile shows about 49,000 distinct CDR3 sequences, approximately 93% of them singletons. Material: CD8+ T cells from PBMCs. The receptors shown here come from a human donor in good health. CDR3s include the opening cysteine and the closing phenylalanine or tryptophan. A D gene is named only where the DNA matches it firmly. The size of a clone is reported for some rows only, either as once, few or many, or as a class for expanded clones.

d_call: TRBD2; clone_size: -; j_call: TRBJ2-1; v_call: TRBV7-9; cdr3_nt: TGTGCCAGCAGCTTAGTCGGTGGGGGGGACAATGAGCAGTTCTTC; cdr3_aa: CASSLVGGGDNEQFF
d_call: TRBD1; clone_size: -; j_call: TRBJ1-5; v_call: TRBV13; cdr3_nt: TGTGCCAGCAGCCCAGGGGGGCAGGGCAATCAGCCCCAGCATTTT; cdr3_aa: CASSPGGQGNQPQHF
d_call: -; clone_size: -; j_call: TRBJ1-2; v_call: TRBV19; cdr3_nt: TGTGCCAGTAGTATCCGGGAGACGGCGTTTGGCTACACCTTC; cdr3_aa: CASSIRETAFGYTF
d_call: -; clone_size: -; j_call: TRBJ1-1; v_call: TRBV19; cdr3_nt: TGTGCCAGTAGTCCAGGACAGCGCCAGAACACTGAAGCTTTCTTT; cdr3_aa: CASSPGQRQNTEAFF
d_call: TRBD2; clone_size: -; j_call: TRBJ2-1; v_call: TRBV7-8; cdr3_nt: TGTGCCAGCAGCCTGCTGACTAGCGGGAACTACGCGGGAAACAATGAGCAGTTCTTC; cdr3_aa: CASSLLTSGNYAGNNEQFF
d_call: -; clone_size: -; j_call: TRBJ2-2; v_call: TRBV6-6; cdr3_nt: TGTGCCAGCAGTTACTCGCGCGGCACCGGGGAGCTGTTTTTT; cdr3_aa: CASSYSRGTGELFF
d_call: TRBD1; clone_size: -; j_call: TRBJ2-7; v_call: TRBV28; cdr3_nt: TGTGCCAGCAGCGACAGGGGGGATTGGTGGAACGAGCAGTACTTC; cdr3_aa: CASSDRGDWWNEQYF
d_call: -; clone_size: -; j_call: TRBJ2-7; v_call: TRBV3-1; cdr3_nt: TGTGCCAGCACCGAAGCCGGGACAAACTACGAGCAGTACTTC; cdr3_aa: CASTEAGTNYEQYF
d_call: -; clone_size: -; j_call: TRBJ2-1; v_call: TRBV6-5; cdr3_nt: TGTGCCAGCAGTTCCCAGAATGAGCAGTTCTTC; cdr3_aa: CASSSQNEQFF
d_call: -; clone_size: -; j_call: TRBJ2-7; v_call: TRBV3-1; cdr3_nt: TGTGCCAGCAGCCATCCTTTGGAGGGGGACGAGCAGTACTTC; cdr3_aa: CASSHPLEGDEQYF
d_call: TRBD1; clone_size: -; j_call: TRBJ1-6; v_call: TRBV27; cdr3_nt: TGTGCCAGCAGTTTCCGGGACAGGGGCTCACCCCTCCACTTT; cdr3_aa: CASSFRDRGSPLHF
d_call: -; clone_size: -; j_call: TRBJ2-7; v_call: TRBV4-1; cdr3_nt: TGCGCCAGCAGCCAAGGGATCCAGGGAAACTACGAGCAGTACTTC; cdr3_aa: CASSQGIQGNYEQYF
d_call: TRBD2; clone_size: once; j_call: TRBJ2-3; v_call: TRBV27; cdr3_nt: TGTGCCAGCAGTTTAAGGGGTGCGGGAGGCCCAGATACGCAGTATTTT; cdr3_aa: CASSLRGAGGPDTQYF
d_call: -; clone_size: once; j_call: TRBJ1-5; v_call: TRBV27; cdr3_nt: TGTGCCAGCAGTTTCGGGAGAGGCAATCAGCCCCAGCATTTT; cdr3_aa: CASSFGRGNQPQHF
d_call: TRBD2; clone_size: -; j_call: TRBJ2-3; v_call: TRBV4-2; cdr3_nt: TGTGCCAGCAGCCAAGCGGGACTAGCGGCAGATACGCAGTATTTT; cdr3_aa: CASSQAGLAADTQYF
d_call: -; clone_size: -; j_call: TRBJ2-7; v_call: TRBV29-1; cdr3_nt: TGCAGCGTTGAATCGTATTCCTACGAGCAGTACTTC; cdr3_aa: CSVESYSYEQYF
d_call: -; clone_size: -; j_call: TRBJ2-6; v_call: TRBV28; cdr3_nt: TGTGCCAGCTGTTCCCCGACAGTCTCGGAGTCTGGGGCCAACGTCCTGACTTTC; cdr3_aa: CASCSPTVSESGANVLTF
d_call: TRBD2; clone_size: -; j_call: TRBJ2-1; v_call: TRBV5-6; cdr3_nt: TGTGCCAGCAGCTTGCCGTCTAGCGGCTACAATGAGCAGTTCTTC; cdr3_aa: CASSLPSSGYNEQFF
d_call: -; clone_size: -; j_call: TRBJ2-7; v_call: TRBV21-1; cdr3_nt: TGTGCCAGCAGCAAAGGCCTAGCGGGGGGTATCTACGAGCAGTACTTC; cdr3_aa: CASSKGLAGGIYEQYF
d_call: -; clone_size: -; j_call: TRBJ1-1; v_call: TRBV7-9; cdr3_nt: TGTGCCAGCAGCTGGGCGACAGCCATGAACACTGAAGCTTTCTTT; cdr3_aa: CASSWATAMNTEAFF
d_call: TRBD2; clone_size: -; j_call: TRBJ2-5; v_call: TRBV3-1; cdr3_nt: TGTGCCAGCAGCCAAGAAAGAGGGCGGGAGATTCGCGAGACCCAGTACTTC; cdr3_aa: CASSQERGREIRETQYF
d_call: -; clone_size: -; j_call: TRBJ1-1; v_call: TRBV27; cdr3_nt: TGTGCCAGCAGTGCCCACGGGGGTTTGAACACTGAAGCTTTCTTT; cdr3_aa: CASSAHGGLNTEAFF
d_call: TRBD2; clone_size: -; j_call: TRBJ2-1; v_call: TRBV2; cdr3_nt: TGTGCCAGCAGTGACCCTAGCGGGAGCATCTACAATGAGCAGTTCTTC; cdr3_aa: CASSDPSGSIYNEQFF
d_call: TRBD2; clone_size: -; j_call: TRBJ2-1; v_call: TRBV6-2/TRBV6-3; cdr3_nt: TGTGCCAGCACCCCGGGCCCACTATTACTAGCGGGAGTTTGGAGTGAGCAGTTCTTC; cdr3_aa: CASTPGPLLLAGVWSEQFF
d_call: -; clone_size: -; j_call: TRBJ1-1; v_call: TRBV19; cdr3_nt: TGTGCCAGTACCCCGCGGAGCCTCATGAACACTGAAGCTTTCTTT; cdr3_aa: CASTPRSLMNTEAFF
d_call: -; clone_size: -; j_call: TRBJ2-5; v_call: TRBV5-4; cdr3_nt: TGTGCCAGCAGTCCGGACTATGAAGAGACCCAGTACTTC; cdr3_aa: CASSPDYEETQYF
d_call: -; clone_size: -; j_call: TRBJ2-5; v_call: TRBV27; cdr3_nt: TGTGCCAGCAGTAGTTCCCCGTCGGTTCAAGAGACCCAGTACTTC; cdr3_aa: CASSSSPSVQETQYF
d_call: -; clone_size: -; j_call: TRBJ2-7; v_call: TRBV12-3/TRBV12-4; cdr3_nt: TGTGCCAGCAGTCTTATCCGGGACTTTCCCTACGAGCAGTACTTC; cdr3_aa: CASSLIRDFPYEQYF
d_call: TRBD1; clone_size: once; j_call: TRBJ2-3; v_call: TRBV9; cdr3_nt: TGTGCCAGCAGCGAGGGGACAGGGGGCGCCGACCTTTGGGATACGCAGTATTTT; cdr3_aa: CASSEGTGGADLWDTQYF
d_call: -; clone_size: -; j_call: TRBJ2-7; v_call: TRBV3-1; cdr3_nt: TGTGCCAGCAGCCATGGAATTGGGTACCACGAGCAGTACTTC; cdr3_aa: CASSHGIGYHEQYF
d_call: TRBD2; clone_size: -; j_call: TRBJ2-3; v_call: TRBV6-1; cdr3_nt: TGTGCCAGCATGTCGACTAGCGATGGCACAGATACGCAGTATTTT; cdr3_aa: CASMSTSDGTDTQYF
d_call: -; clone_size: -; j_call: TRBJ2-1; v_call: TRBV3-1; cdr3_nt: TGTGCCAGCAGCCAATTAACGGAGGGGTACTACAATGAGCAGTTCTTC; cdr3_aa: CASSQLTEGYYNEQFF
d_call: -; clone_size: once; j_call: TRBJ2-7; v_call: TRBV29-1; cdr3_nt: TGCAGCGTTGAAACGGACAGAGTCTACGAGCAGTACTTC; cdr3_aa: CSVETDRVYEQYF
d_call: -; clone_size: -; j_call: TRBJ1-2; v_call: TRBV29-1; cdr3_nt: TGCAGCGTTGAACGGGGGTACTATGGCTACACCTTC; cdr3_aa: CSVERGYYGYTF
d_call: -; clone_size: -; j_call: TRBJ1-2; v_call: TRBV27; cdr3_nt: TGTGCCAGCAGTTTATCGTCACACACGTCTAACTATGGCTACACCTTC; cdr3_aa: CASSLSSHTSNYGYTF
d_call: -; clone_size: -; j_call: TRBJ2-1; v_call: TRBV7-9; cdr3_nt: TGTGCCAGCAGCTTAGGCGAGGGGGTCCTGGGAGAGCAGTTCTTC; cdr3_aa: CASSLGEGVLGEQFF
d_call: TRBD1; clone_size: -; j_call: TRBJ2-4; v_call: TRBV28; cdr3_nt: TGTGCCAGCAGTTACGGGACAGGGGGAACCTTGTACATTCAGTACTTC; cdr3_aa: CASSYGTGGTLYIQYF
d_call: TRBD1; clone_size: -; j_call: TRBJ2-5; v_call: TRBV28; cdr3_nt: TGTGCCAGCAGCCTTTACCCGGGACAGGGGAGGGAGACCCAGTACTTC; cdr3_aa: CASSLYPGQGRETQYF
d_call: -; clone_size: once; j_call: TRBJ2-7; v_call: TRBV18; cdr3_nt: TGTGCCAGCTCACCCGGGACCAATGAGCAGTACTTC; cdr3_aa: CASSPGTNEQYF
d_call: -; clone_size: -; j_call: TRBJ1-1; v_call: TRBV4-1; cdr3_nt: TGCGCCAGCAGCCAGATAACAGGGTTTAGTCCGGCTTTCTTT; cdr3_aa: CASSQITGFSPAFF
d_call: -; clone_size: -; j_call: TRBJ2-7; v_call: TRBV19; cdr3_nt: TGTGCCAGTAGTATCCCCTCGAGCTCCTACGAGCAGTACTTC; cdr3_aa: CASSIPSSSYEQYF
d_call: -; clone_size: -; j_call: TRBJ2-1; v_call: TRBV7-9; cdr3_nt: TGTGCCAGCAGCGGCGGTAATGAGCAGTTCTTC; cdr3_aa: CASSGGNEQFF
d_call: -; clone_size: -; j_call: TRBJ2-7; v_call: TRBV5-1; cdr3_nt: TGCGCCAGCAGCTTGGGAGAAGGAGTTTTAACCTACGAGCAGTACTTC; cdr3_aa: CASSLGEGVLTYEQYF
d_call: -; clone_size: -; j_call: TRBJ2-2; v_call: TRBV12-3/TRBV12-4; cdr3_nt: TGTGCCAGCAGTTTAGCGGGCGCCGGGGAGCTGTTTTTT; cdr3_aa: CASSLAGAGELFF
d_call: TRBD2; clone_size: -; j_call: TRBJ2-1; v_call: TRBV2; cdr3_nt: TGTGCCAGCAGTTTCGGGAGGCCGGGACTAGCGGGAGGAAGGGACTACAATGAGCAGTTCTTC; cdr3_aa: CASSFGRPGLAGGRDYNEQFF
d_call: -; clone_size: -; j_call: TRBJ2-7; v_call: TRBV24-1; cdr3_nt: TGTGCCACTAGCGACGGAAGTGGGGAGCAGTACTTC; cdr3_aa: CATSDGSGEQYF
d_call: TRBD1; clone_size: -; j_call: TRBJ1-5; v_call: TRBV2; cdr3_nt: TGTGCCAGCAGGCAACAGGGGACGGAGAGCAATCAGCCCCAGCATTTT; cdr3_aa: CASRQQGTESNQPQHF
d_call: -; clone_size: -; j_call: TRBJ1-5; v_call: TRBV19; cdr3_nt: TGTGCCAGTAGTATAGTTAAGGGGACCCAGCCCCAGCATTTT; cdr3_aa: CASSIVKGTQPQHF